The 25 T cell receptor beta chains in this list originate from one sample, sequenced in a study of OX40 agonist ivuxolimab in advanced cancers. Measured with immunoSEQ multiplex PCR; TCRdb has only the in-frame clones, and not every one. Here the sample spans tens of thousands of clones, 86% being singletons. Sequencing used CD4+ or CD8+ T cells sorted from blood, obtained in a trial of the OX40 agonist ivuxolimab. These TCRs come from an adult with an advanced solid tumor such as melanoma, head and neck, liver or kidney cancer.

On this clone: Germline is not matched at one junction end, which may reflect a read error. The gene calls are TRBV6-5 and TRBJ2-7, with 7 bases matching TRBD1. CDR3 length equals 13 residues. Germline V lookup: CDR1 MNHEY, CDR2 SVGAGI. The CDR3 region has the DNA TGTGCCAGCAGTTACCGGCCGGGACAGCTGCTCCAGTTC. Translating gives CASSYRPGQLLQF.

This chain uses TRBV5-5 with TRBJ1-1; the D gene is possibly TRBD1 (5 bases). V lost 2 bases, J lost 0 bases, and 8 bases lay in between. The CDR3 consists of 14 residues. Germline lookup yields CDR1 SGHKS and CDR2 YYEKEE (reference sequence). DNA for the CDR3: TGTGCCAGCAGCTTCGAAGGGGTGAACACTGAAGCTTTCTTT. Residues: CASSFEGVNTEAFF.

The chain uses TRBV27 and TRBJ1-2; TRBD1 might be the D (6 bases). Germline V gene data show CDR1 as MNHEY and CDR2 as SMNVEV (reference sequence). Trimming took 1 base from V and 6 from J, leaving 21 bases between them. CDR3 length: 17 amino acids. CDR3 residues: CASSLLGFSGGVHGYTF. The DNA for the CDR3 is TGTGCCAGCAGTTTATTGGGGTTTTCGGGGGGCGTCCATGGCTACACCTTC.

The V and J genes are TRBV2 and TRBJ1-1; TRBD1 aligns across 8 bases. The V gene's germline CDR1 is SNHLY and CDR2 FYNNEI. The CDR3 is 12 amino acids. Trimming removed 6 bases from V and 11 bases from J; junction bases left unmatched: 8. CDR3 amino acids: CASSWDRRDAFF. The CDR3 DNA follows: TGTGCCAGCAGCTGGGACAGGAGGGATGCTTTCTTT.

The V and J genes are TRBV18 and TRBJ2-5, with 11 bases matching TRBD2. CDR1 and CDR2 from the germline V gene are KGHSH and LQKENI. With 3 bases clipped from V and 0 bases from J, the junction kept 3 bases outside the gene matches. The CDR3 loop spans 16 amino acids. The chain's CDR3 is CASSPGTSGYQETQYF. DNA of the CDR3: TGTGCCAGCTCACCGGGGACTAGCGGTTACCAAGAGACCCAGTACTTC.

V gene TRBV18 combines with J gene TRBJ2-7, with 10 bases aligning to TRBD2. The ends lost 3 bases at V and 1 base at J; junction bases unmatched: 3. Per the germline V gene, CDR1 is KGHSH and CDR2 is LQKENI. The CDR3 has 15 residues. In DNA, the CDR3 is TGTGCCAGCTCACCCGCTAGCGGGGGATCCTACGAGCAGTACTTC. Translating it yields CASSPASGGSYEQYF.

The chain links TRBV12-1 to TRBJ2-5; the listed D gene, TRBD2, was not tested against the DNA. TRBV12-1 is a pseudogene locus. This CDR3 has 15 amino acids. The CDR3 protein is CASSFSFFLLETQYF. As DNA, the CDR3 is TGTGCCAGCAGCTTTTCGTTTTTCTTACTCGAGACCCAGTACTTC.

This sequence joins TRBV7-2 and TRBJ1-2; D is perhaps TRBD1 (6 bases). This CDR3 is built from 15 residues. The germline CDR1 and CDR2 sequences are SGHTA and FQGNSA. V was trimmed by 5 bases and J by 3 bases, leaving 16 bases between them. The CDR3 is CASSLDQGSHYGYTF. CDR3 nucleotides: TGTGCCAGCAGCCTCGATCAGGGGTCTCACTATGGCTACACCTTC.

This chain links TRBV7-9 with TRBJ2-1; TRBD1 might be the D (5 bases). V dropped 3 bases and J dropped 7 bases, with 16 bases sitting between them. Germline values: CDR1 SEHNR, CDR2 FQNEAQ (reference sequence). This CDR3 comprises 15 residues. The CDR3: CASSFPRASRNEQFF. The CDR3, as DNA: TGTGCCAGCAGCTTCCCCAGGGCCTCACGGAATGAGCAGTTCTTC.

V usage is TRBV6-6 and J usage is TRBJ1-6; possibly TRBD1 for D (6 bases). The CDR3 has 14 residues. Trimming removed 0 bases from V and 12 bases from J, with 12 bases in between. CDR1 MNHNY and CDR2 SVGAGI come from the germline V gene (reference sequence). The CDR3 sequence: CASSYSEGRGPLHF. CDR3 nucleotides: TGTGCCAGCAGTTACTCGGAGGGCAGGGGACCCCTCCACTTT.

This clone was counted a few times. For the CDR3, the DNA is TGTGCCATCAGTGAACGGACAGGCGAGCAGTACTTC. It translates to CAISERTGEQYF. J is TRBJ2-7 and V is TRBV10-3; 7 bases fit TRBD1. With V trimmed by 3 bases and J by 6 bases, 2 bases remained unmatched. The CDR3 covers 12 residues. Germline V gene lookup returns CDR1 ENHRY and CDR2 SYGVKD.

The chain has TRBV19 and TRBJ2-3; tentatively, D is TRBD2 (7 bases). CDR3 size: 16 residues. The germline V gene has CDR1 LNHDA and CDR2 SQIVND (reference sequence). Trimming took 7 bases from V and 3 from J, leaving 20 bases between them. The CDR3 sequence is CASTQGWGGGTDTQYF. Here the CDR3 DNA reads TGTGCCAGTACCCAGGGATGGGGAGGGGGAACAGATACGCAGTATTTT.

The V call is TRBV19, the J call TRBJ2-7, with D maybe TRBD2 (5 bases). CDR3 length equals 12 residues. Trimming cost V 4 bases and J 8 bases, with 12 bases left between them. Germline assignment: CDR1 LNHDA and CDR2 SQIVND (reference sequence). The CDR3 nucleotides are TGTGCCAGTAGTAACGGACGGGAAAAGCAGTACTTC. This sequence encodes CASSNGREKQYF.

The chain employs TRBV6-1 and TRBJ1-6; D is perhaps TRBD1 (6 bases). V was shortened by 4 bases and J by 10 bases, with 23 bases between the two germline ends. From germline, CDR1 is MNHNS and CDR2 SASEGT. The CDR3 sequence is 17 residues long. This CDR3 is CASSGEVSLTGRSPLHF. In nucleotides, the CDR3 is TGTGCCAGCAGTGGCGAAGTCTCACTTACAGGGCGCTCACCCCTCCACTTT.

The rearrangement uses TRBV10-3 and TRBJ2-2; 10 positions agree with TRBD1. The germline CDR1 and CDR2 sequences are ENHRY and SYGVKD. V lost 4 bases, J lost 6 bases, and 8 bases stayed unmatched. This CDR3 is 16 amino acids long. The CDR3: CAISAGTGEGAGELFF. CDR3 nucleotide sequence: TGTGCCATCAGTGCCGGGACAGGGGAGGGAGCCGGGGAGCTGTTTTTT.

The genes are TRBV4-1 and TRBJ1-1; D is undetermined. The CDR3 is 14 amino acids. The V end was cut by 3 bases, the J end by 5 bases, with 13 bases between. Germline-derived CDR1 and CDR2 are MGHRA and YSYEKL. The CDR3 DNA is TGCGCCAGCAGCCAGTTGCTTATGGGGACTGAAGCTTTCTTT. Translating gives CASSQLLMGTEAFF.

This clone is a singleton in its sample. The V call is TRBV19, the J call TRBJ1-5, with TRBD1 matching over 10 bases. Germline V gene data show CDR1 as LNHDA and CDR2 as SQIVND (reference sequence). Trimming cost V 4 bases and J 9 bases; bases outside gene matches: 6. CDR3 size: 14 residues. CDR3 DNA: TGTGCCAGTAGTAACGGACAGGGGGTATTGCCCCAGCATTTT. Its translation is CASSNGQGVLPQHF.

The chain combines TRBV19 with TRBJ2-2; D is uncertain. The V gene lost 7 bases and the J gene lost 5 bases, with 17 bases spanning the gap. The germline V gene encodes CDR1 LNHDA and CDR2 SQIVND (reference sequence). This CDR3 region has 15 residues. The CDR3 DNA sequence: TGTGCCAGTATAATATCAATCTCGGCAACCGGGGAGCTGTTTTTT. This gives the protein CASIISISATGELFF.

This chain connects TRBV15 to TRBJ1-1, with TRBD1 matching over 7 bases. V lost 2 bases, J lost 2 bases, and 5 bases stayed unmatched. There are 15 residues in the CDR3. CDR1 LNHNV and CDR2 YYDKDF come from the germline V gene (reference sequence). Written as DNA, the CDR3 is TGTGCCACCAGCAGAACCGGGACAGCAAACACTGAAGCTTTCTTT. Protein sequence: CATSRTGTANTEAFF.

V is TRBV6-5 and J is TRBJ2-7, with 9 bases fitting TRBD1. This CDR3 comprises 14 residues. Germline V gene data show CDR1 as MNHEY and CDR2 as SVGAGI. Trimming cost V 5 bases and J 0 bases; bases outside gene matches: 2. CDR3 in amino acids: CASSRQGDSYEQYF. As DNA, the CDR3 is TGTGCCAGCAGTCGACAGGGGGACTCCTACGAGCAGTACTTC.

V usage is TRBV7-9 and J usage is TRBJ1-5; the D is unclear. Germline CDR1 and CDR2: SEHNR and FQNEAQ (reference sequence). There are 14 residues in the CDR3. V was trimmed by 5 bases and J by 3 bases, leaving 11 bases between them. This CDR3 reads CASSLTQSNQPQHF. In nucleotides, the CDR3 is TGTGCCAGCAGCCTTACTCAATCCAATCAGCCCCAGCATTTT.

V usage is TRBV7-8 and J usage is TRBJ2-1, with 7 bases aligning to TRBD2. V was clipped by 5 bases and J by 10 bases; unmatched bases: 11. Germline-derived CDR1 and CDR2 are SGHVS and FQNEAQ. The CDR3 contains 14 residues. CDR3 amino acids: CASSITGTIREQFF. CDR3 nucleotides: TGTGCCAGCAGCATTACGGGGACTATCCGGGAGCAGTTCTTC.

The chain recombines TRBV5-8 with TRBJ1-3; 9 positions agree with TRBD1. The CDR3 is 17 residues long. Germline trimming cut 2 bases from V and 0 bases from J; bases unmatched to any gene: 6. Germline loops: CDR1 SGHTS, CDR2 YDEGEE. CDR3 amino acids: CASSFRTGEGSGNTIYF. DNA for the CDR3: TGTGCCAGCAGCTTCAGGACAGGGGAGGGCTCTGGAAACACCATATATTTT.

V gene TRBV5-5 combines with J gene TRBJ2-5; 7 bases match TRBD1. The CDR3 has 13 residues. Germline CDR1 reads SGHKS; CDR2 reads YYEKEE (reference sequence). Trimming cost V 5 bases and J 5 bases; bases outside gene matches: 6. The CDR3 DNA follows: TGTGCCAGCAGTTCACAGGGGTTTGAGACCCAGTACTTC. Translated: CASSSQGFETQYF. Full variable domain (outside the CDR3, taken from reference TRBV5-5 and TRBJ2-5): DAGVTQSPTHLIKTRGQQVTLRCSPISGHKSVSWYQQVLGQGPQFIFQYYEKEERGRGNFPDRFSARQFPNYSSELNVNALLLGDSALYLCASSSQGFETQYFGPGTRLLVL.

CDR3 residues: CASSLAETGMAEQYF. The CDR3 nucleotides are TGTGCCAGCAGCTTAGCAGAGACAGGGATGGCCGAGCAGTACTTC. This sequence joins TRBV7-7 and TRBJ2-7; 7 bases are shared with TRBD1. V gave up 0 bases and J gave up 6 bases; unmatched junction bases: 8. CDR3 length: 15 residues. The V gene's germline CDR1 is SSHAT and CDR2 FNYEAQ (reference sequence).